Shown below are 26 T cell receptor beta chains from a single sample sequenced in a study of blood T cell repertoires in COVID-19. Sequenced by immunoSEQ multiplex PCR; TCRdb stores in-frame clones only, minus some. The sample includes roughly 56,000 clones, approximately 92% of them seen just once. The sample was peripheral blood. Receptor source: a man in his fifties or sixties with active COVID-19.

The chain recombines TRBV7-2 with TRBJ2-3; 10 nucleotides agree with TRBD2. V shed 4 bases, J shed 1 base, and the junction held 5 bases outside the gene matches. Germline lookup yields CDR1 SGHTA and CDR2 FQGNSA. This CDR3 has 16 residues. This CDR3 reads CASSSLAGGGTDTQYF. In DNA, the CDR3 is TGTGCCAGCAGCTCCTTAGCGGGGGGTGGCACAGATACGCAGTATTTT.

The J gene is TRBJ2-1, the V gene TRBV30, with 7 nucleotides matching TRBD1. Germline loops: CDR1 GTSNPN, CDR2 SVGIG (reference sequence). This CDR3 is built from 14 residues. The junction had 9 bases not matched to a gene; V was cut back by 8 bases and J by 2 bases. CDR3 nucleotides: TGTGCCCGCAAACGGGACAGAGCCTACAATGAGCAGTTCTTC. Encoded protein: CARKRDRAYNEQFF.

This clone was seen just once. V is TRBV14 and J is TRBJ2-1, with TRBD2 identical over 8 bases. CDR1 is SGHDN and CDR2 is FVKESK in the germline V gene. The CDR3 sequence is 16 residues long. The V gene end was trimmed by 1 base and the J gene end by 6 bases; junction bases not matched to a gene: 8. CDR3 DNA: TGTGCCAGCAGCCAAGCCCCGGGACTAGTGGTCAATGAGCAGTTCTTC. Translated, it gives CASSQAPGLVVNEQFF.

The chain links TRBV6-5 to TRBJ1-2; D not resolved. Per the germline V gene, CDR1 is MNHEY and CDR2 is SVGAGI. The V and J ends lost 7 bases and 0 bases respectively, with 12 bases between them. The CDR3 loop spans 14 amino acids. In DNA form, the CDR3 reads TGTGCCAGCACGCGAGGGCAGTCTAACTATGGCTACACCTTC. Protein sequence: CASTRGQSNYGYTF.

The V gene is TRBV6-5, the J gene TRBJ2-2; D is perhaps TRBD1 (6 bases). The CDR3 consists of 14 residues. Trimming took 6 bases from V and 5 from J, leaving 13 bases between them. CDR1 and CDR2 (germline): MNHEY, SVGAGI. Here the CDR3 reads CASSTTGTTGELFF. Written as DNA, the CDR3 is TGTGCCAGCAGCACAACAGGGACGACCGGGGAGCTGTTTTTT.

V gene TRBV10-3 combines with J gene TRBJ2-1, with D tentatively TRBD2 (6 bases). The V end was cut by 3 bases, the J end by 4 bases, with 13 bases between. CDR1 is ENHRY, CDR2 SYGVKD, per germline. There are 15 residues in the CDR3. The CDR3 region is CAISDSGEVYNEQFF. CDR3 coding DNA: TGTGCCATCAGTGACTCGGGGGAGGTTTACAATGAGCAGTTCTTC.

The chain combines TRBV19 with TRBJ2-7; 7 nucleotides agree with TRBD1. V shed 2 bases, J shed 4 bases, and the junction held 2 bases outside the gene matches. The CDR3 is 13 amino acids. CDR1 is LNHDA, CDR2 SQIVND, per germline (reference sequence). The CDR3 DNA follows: TGTGCCAGTAGTATACTGACAGGGTACGAGCAGTACTTC. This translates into CASSILTGYEQYF.

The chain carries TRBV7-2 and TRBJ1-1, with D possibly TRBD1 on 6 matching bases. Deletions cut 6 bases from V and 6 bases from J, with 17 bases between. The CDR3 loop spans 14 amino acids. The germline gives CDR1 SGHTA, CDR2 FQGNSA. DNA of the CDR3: TGTGCCAGCAGTCGCCGACAGGCCCCTGCTGAAGCTTTCTTT. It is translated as CASSRRQAPAEAFF.

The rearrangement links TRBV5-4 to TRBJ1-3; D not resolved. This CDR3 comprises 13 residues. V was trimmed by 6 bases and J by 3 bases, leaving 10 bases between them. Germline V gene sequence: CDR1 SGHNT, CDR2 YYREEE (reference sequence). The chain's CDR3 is CASTSQRGNTIYF. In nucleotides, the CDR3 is TGTGCCAGCACTTCGCAGCGTGGAAACACCATATATTTT.

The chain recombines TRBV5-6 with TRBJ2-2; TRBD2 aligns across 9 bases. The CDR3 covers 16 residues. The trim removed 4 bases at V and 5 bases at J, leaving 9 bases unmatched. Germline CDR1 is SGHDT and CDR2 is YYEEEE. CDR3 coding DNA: TGTGCCAGCAGCCCCCGTGGGCGGGGGGGGACCGGGGAGCTGTTTTTT. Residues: CASSPRGRGGTGELFF.

The CDR3 loop is CATSDLRQGATDTQYF. CDR3 sequence (DNA): TGTGCCACCAGTGATTTGAGACAGGGGGCAACAGATACGCAGTATTTT. The chain has TRBV24-1 and TRBJ2-3; TRBD1 aligns across 10 bases. This CDR3 is built from 16 residues. Germline CDR1 reads KGHDR; CDR2 reads SFDVKD. V was clipped by 0 bases and J by 3 bases; unmatched bases: 2.

DNA for the CDR3: TGTGCCAGCTGCCTACCCAGCGGATCATATCAGCCCCAGCATTTT. Residues: CASCLPSGSYQPQHF. This rearrangement joins TRBV28 to TRBJ1-5, with D unclear. This CDR3 contains 15 residues. CDR1 and CDR2 (germline): MDHEN, SYDVKM. The V gene lost 8 bases and the J gene lost 5 bases, with 19 bases spanning the gap.

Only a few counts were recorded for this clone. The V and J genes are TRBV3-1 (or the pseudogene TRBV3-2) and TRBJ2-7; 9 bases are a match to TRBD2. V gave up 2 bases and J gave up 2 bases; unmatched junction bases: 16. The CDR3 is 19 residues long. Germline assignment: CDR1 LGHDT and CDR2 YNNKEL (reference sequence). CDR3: CASSQTRGSGGEGTYEQYF. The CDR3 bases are TGTGCCAGCAGCCAAACCCGGGGTAGCGGGGGCGAAGGGACCTACGAGCAGTACTTC.

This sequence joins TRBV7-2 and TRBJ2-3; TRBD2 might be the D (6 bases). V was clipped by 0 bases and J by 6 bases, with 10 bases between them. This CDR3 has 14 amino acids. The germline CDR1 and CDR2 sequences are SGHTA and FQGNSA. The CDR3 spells CASSLARDLDTQYF. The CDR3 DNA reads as TGTGCCAGCAGCTTAGCGCGGGACTTGGATACGCAGTATTTT.

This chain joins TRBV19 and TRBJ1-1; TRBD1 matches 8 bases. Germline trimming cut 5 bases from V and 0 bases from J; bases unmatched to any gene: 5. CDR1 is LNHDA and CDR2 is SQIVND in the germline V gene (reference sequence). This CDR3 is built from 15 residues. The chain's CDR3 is CASSLGQGMNTEAFF. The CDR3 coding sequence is TGTGCCAGTAGTCTCGGACAGGGAATGAACACTGAAGCTTTCTTT.

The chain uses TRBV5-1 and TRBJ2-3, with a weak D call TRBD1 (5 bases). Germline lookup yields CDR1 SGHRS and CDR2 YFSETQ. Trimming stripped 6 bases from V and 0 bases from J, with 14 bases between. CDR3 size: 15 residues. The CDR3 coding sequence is TGCGCCAGCACCTCTTGGACACCTAGCACAGATACGCAGTATTTT. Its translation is CASTSWTPSTDTQYF.

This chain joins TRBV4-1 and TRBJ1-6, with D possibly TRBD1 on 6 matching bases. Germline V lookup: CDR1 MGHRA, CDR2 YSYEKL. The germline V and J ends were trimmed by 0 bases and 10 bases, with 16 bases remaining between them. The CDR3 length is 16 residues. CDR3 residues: CASSQEKDRRFSPLHF. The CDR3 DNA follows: TGCGCCAGCAGCCAAGAGAAGGACAGAAGGTTCTCACCCCTCCACTTT.

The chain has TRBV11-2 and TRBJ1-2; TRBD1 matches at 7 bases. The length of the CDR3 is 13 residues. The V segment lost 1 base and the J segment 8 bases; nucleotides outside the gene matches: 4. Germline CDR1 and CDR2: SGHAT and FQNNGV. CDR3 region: CASSLGTGSGYTF. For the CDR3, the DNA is TGTGCCAGCAGCTTAGGGACAGGAAGCGGCTACACCTTC.

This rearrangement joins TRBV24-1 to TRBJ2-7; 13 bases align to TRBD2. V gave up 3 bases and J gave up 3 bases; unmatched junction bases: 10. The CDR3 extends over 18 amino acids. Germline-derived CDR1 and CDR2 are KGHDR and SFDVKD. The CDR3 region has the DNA TGTGCCACCAGTGATCGCGGACTAGCGGGAGAGTCGTTCTACGAGCAGTACTTC. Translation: CATSDRGLAGESFYEQYF.

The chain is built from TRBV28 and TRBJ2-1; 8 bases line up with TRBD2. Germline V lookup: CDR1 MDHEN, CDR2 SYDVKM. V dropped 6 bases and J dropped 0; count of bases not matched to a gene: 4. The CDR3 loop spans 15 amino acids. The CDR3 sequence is CASSQAGASYNEQFF. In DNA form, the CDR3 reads TGTGCCAGCAGCCAAGCGGGGGCCTCCTACAATGAGCAGTTCTTC. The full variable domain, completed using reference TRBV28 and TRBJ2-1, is DVKVTQSSRYLVKRTGEKVFLECVQDMDHENMFWYRQDPGLGLRLIYFSYDVKMKEKGDIPEGYSVSREKKERFSLILESASTNQTSMYLCASSQAGASYNEQFFGPGTRLTVL.

CDR3 protein: CACAQGFLGTQYF. As DNA, the CDR3 is TGTGCCTGTGCGCAGGGGTTTCTCGGGACCCAGTACTTC. The chain uses TRBV30 and TRBJ2-5; tentatively, D is TRBD1 (6 bases). The CDR3 is 13 residues long. Germline assignment: CDR1 GTSNPN and CDR2 SVGIG (reference sequence). V was shortened by 6 bases and J by 7 bases, with 18 bases between the two germline ends.

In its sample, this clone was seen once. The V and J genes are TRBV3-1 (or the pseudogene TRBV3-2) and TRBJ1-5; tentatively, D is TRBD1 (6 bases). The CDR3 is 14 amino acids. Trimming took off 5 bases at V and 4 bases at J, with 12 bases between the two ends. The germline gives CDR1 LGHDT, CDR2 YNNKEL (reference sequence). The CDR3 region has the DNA TGTGCCAGCAGCGTAGACAGGACAAATCAGCCCCAGCATTTT. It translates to CASSVDRTNQPQHF.

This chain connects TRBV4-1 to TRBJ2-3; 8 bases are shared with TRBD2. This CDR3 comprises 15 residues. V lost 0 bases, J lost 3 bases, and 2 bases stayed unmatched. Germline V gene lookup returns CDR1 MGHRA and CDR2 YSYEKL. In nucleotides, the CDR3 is TGCGCCAGCAGCCAAGAGGGGACTAGTACAGATACGCAGTATTTT. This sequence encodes CASSQEGTSTDTQYF.

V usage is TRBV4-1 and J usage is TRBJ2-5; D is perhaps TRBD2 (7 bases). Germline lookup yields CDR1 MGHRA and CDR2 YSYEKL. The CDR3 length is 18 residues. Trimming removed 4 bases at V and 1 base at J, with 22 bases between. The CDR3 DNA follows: TGCGCCAGCAGCCTACTCGGGGGGACACAGTTTCCCCAAGAGACCCAGTACTTC. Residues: CASSLLGGTQFPQETQYF.

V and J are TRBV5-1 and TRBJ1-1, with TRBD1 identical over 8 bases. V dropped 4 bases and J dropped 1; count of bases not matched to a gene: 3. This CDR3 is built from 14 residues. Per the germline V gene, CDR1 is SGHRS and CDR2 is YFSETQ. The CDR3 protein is CASSLGQANTEAFF. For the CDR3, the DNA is TGCGCCAGCAGCCTGGGACAGGCGAACACTGAAGCTTTCTTT.

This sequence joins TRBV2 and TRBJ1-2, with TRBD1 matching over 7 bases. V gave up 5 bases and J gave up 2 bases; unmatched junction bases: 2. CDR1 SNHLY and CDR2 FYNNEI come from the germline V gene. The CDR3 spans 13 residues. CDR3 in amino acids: CASSRTGNYGYTF. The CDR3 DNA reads TGTGCCAGCAGTAGGACAGGAAACTATGGCTACACCTTC.